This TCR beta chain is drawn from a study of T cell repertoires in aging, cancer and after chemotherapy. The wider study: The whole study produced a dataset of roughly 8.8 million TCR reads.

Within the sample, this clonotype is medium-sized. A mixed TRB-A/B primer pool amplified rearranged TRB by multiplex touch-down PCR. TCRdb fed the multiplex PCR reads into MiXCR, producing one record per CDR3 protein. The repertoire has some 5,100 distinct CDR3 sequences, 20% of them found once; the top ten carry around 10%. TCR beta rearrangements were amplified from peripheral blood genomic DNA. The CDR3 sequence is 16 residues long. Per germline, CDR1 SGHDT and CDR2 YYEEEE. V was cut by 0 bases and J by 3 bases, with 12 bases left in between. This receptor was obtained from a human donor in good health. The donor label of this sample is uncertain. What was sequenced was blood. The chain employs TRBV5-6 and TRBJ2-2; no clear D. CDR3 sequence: CASSLAVGLYTGELFF. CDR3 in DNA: TGTGCCAGCAGCTTGGCGGTGGGGTTGTACACCGGGGAGCTGTTTTTT.